The T cell receptor (beta chain) under discussion was sequenced for a study of T cell changes during pregnancy in multiple sclerosis (dated by TCRdb to between 2017 and 2020). The study in broad terms: The study examined how the T cell repertoire changed over the course of pregnancy in women with multiple sclerosis.

Taken from the germline V gene, the CDR1 and CDR2 loops are SGHTA and FQGNSA. Measured from the cysteine to the phenylalanine, the CDR3 is 16 residues long. Of all the DNA, just the CDR3 is kept, 48 bases in frame from base 1. V and J are trimmed by 4 bases and 2 bases, and the gene matches miss 10 bases of the junction. Library method: the immunoSEQ multiplex PCR assay. As stored in TCRdb, this immuneACCESS dataset retains in-frame rearrangements with V and J assigned. A fraction of the clones does not appear; measured against another copy, unresolved V genes explain less than half of the discrepancy, and the remainder lacks a known reason. The sample profile shows around 30,000 clones; about nine tenths of them were found once. The top ten hold 4.3% of the sample. Concerning this clone itself: It lacks a known antigen. There are no base qualities to consult, and no much larger clone falls within one base.

The input for sequencing was CD8+ T cells from peripheral blood mononuclear cells, taken in the second trimester of pregnancy. The origin of this receptor is a female donor with multiple sclerosis, enrolled in a pregnancy study. The V gene is TRBV7-2 and the J gene is TRBJ2-7; the junction holds 8 bases that match TRBD1. The CDR3: CASSSHPGTGTYEQYF. DNA sequence: TGTGCCAGCAGCTCGCACCCCGGGACAGGCACCTACGAGCAGTACTTC. The variable domain in full, with residues beyond the CDR3 obtained from the reference TRBV7-2 and TRBJ2-7 genes, is GAGVSQSPSNKVTEKGKDVELRCDPISGHTALYWYRQSLGQGLEFLIYFQGNSAPDKSGLPSDRFSAERTGGSVSTLTIQRTQQEDSAVYLCASSSHPGTGTYEQYFGPGTRLTVT.